This T cell receptor beta chain was profiled in a study of CD8+ T cells in alopecia areata. With respect to this clone: Its antigen is as yet unknown.

Overall study findings and caveats: Relative to mice, TCR sharing across patients was less clear, a difference possibly HLA-related. Scalp sample data also include resident alphabeta T cells from normal skin. An increase in clonality over normal scalp was evident in lesional scalp, especially alopecia totalis/universalis.

Investigators isolated RNA and reverse transcribed it into cDNA to act as the sequencing template. Profiled with immunoSEQ multiplex PCR; TCRdb holds only in-frame clones, not every one. The sample lists 30,000 to 40,000 clones; about three quarters were seen once. Germline CDR1 reads SQVTM; CDR2 reads ANQGSEA. Between the trimmed V and J ends, which lost 3 bases and 2 bases, there was a span of 11 bases. The CDR3 contains 14 residues. The researchers isolated CD4+ and CD8+ T cells from PBMCs by sorting. This receptor was identified in a human donor with alopecia areata. The chain employs TRBV29-1 and TRBJ2-1, with D unclear. The sequencing input was NKG2D-low CD8+ T cells sorted from blood. The CDR3: CSVELGVAYNEQFF. The CDR3 DNA reads as TGCAGCGTTGAGTTAGGAGTCGCCTACAATGAGCAGTTCTTC.